The T cell receptor beta chain under discussion was sequenced for a study of cytomegalovirus exposure and HLA in healthy donors. Study-level points and caveats: Reports described diagnosis of cytomegalovirus status by the classifier as highly specific and sensitive. The study listed 164 cytomegalovirus-associated TCR beta chains. The TCR clusters that emerged in the first cohort tended, a later analysis found, to co-occur in the 120 or so validation repertoires.

The repertoire was sequenced with immunoSEQ multiplex PCR; TCRdb's copy has only in-frame clones and lacks some. The sample gives over 250,000 clones, around 87% of which show up once; 0.95% to 1.5% is in the top ten. On this clone itself: No antigen is known for it.

Trimming shortened V by 7 bases and J by 0 bases, and 15 bases separated the two germline ends. CDR1 and CDR2 (germline): MNHEY, SMNVEV (reference sequence). The CDR3 is 15 residues long. This sequence was found in a woman younger than 45 in good health and CMV-seropositive. The chain joins TRBV27 to TRBJ1-1; D is uncertain. Sequenced sample: PBMCs. Here the CDR3 reads CASKRPGAMNTEAFF. The CDR3 DNA follows: TGTGCCAGCAAACGACCGGGAGCCATGAACACTGAAGCTTTCTTT.